This is a list of T cell receptor beta chains from one sample in a study of T cells in Graves' hyperthyroidism and ophthalmopathy. TCRdb analysed the multiplex PCR reads with MiXCR anew, one entry per CDR3 protein. The table has around 540,000 distinct CDR3 sequences, more than 45% seen once. The sequenced sample was peripheral blood or thyroid tissue (not recorded which). The source of these receptors is a woman younger than 35 with Graves' hyperthyroidism. Both conserved end residues are part of each CDR3. D genes are given only for firm matches. Rows may omit the clone size; those that give it use once, few, many or a size class.

v_call	clone_size	d_call	j_call	cdr3_nt	cdr3_aa
TRBV7-3	NA	NA	TRBJ2-3	TGTGCCAGCAGTCAAAGCACAGATACGCAGTATTTT	CASSQSTDTQYF
TRBV15	NA	NA	TRBJ1-1	TGTGCCACCAGCAGAGGGGCAGGGGATAATGAAGCTTTCTTT	CATSRGAGDNEAFF
TRBV7-2	NA	TRBD2	TRBJ2-1	TGTGCCAGCAGCTTAGTGGGAGGGCACAATGAGCAGTTCTTC	CASSLVGGHNEQFF
TRBV10-3	NA	TRBD1	TRBJ1-1	TGTGCCATCAGTGTAGGTAGGGGGCTGAGTGAAGCTTTCTTT	CAISVGRGLSEAFF
TRBV10-3	NA	NA	TRBJ1-2	TGTGCCAGCAGAGTAGACGACTATGGCTACACCTTC	CASRVDDYGYTF
TRBV12-3/TRBV12-4	few	NA	TRBJ1-2	TGTGCCAGCAGTTTAAAGGCAGGGTGGGGTGGCTACACCTTC	CASSLKAGWGGYTF
TRBV11-2	NA	NA	TRBJ1-1	TGTGCCAGCAGTTACGATCTCGGGTACACTGAAGCTTTCTTT	CASSYDLGYTEAFF
TRBV15	many	NA	TRBJ1-1	TGTGCCACCAGCACCATAAACCAGGAGAACACTGAAGCTTTCTTT	CATSTINQENTEAFF
TRBV7-2	few	NA	TRBJ2-2	TGTGCCAGCAGCGCAATGGCTAGCGCGAACACCGGGGAGCTGTTTTTT	CASSAMASANTGELFF
TRBV2	NA	NA	TRBJ1-2	TGTGCCAGCAGTGAACTAGGACAGGGCTACACCTTC	CASSELGQGYTF
TRBV15	many	NA	TRBJ1-6	TGTGCCACCCGCCGGGGGGGAGTGAATTCACCCCTCCACTTT	CATRRGGVNSPLHF
TRBV7-9	many	NA	TRBJ1-1	TGTGCCAGCAGTACCCTACACACTGAAGCTTTCTTT	CASSTLHTEAFF
TRBV12-5	NA	NA	TRBJ1-2	TGTGCTAGAGACGAAGGGACGGGTGACTATGGCTACACCTTC	CARDEGTGDYGYTF